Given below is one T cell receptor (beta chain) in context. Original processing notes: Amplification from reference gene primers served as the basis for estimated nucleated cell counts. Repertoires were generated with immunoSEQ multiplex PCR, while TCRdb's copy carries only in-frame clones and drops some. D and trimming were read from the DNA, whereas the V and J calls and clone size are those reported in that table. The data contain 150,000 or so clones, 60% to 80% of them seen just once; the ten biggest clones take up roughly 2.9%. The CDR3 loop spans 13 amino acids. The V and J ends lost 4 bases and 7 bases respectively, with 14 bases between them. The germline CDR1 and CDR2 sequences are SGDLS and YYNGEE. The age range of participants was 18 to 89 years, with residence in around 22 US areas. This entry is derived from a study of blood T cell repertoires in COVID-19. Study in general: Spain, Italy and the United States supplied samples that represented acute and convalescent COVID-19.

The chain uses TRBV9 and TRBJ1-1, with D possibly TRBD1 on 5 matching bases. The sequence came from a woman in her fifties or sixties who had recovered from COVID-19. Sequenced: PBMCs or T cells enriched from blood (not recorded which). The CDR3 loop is CASSSQTAREAFF. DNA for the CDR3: TGTGCCAGCAGCTCCCAGACAGCCCGTGAAGCTTTCTTT.